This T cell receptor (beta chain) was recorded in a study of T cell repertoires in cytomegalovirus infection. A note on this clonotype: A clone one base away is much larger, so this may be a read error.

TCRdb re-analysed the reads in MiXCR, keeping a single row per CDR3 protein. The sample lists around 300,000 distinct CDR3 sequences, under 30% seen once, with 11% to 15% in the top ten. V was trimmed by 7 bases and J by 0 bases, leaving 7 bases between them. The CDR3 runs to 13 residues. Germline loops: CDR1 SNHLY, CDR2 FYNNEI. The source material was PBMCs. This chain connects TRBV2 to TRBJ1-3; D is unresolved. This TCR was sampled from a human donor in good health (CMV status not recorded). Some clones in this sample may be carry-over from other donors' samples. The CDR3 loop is CASTPSSGNTIYF. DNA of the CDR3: TGTGCCAGCACCCCATCCTCTGGAAACACCATATATTTT.